Below, 4 T cell receptor beta chains from the same sample are listed, as sequenced in a study of cytotoxic CD8 clonotypes in ibrutinib-treated CLL. The repertoire was sequenced with immunoSEQ multiplex PCR; TCRdb's copy has only in-frame clones and lacks some. There are approximately 74,000 clones in the sample; around 81% occur only once, and around 7.7% lies in the top ten. The sequencing used PBMCs, collected at disease progression, from a patient treated with ibrutinib. The receptors here all came from a human donor with chronic lymphocytic leukemia.

This clone was counted a single time. The V and J genes are TRBV19 and TRBJ1-4, with D maybe TRBD1 (5 bases). This CDR3 comprises 13 residues. Germline CDR1 and CDR2: LNHDA and SQIVND (reference sequence). Deletions cut 10 bases from V and 2 bases from J, with 11 bases between. The CDR3 nucleotides are TGTGCCACTGAAGACAGTACTAATGAAAAACTGTTTTTT. This gives the protein CATEDSTNEKLFF. The entire variable domain, with the rest obtained from reference TRBV19 and TRBJ1-4, is as follows: DGGITQSPKYLFRKEGQNVTLSCEQNLNHDAMYWYRQDPGQGLRLIYYSQIVNDFQKGDIAEGYSVSREKKESFPLTVTSAQKNPTAFYLCATEDSTNEKLFFGSGTQLSVL.

This sequence joins TRBV18 and TRBJ2-7; 13 positions agree with TRBD2. The V gene's germline CDR1 is KGHSH and CDR2 LQKENI. The CDR3 is 15 amino acids. With 6 bases clipped from V and 7 bases from J, the junction kept 9 bases outside the gene matches. CDR3 in amino acids: CASSIGLAGAGEQYF. The CDR3, as DNA: TGTGCCAGCTCCATAGGACTAGCGGGAGCTGGGGAGCAGTACTTC.

The J gene is TRBJ2-7, the V gene TRBV28; a weak D match, TRBD2 (5 bases). The V end was cut by 1 base, the J end by 2 bases, with 12 bases between. From germline, CDR1 is MDHEN and CDR2 SYDVKM. The CDR3 runs to 15 residues. The CDR3 protein is CASSLFRGDTYEQYF. CDR3 bases: TGTGCCAGCAGTTTATTCCGGGGTGACACCTACGAGCAGTACTTC.

This rearrangement joins TRBV11-2 to TRBJ1-2; TRBD1 aligns across 9 bases. The CDR3 runs to 14 residues. Germline CDR1 SGHAT, CDR2 FQNNGV. V trimming: 3 bases; J trimming: 2 bases; junction bases outside the gene matches: 1. CDR3 DNA: TGTGCCAGCAGCTTGGACAGGGGAAACTATGGCTACACCTTC. Translated, it gives CASSLDRGNYGYTF.